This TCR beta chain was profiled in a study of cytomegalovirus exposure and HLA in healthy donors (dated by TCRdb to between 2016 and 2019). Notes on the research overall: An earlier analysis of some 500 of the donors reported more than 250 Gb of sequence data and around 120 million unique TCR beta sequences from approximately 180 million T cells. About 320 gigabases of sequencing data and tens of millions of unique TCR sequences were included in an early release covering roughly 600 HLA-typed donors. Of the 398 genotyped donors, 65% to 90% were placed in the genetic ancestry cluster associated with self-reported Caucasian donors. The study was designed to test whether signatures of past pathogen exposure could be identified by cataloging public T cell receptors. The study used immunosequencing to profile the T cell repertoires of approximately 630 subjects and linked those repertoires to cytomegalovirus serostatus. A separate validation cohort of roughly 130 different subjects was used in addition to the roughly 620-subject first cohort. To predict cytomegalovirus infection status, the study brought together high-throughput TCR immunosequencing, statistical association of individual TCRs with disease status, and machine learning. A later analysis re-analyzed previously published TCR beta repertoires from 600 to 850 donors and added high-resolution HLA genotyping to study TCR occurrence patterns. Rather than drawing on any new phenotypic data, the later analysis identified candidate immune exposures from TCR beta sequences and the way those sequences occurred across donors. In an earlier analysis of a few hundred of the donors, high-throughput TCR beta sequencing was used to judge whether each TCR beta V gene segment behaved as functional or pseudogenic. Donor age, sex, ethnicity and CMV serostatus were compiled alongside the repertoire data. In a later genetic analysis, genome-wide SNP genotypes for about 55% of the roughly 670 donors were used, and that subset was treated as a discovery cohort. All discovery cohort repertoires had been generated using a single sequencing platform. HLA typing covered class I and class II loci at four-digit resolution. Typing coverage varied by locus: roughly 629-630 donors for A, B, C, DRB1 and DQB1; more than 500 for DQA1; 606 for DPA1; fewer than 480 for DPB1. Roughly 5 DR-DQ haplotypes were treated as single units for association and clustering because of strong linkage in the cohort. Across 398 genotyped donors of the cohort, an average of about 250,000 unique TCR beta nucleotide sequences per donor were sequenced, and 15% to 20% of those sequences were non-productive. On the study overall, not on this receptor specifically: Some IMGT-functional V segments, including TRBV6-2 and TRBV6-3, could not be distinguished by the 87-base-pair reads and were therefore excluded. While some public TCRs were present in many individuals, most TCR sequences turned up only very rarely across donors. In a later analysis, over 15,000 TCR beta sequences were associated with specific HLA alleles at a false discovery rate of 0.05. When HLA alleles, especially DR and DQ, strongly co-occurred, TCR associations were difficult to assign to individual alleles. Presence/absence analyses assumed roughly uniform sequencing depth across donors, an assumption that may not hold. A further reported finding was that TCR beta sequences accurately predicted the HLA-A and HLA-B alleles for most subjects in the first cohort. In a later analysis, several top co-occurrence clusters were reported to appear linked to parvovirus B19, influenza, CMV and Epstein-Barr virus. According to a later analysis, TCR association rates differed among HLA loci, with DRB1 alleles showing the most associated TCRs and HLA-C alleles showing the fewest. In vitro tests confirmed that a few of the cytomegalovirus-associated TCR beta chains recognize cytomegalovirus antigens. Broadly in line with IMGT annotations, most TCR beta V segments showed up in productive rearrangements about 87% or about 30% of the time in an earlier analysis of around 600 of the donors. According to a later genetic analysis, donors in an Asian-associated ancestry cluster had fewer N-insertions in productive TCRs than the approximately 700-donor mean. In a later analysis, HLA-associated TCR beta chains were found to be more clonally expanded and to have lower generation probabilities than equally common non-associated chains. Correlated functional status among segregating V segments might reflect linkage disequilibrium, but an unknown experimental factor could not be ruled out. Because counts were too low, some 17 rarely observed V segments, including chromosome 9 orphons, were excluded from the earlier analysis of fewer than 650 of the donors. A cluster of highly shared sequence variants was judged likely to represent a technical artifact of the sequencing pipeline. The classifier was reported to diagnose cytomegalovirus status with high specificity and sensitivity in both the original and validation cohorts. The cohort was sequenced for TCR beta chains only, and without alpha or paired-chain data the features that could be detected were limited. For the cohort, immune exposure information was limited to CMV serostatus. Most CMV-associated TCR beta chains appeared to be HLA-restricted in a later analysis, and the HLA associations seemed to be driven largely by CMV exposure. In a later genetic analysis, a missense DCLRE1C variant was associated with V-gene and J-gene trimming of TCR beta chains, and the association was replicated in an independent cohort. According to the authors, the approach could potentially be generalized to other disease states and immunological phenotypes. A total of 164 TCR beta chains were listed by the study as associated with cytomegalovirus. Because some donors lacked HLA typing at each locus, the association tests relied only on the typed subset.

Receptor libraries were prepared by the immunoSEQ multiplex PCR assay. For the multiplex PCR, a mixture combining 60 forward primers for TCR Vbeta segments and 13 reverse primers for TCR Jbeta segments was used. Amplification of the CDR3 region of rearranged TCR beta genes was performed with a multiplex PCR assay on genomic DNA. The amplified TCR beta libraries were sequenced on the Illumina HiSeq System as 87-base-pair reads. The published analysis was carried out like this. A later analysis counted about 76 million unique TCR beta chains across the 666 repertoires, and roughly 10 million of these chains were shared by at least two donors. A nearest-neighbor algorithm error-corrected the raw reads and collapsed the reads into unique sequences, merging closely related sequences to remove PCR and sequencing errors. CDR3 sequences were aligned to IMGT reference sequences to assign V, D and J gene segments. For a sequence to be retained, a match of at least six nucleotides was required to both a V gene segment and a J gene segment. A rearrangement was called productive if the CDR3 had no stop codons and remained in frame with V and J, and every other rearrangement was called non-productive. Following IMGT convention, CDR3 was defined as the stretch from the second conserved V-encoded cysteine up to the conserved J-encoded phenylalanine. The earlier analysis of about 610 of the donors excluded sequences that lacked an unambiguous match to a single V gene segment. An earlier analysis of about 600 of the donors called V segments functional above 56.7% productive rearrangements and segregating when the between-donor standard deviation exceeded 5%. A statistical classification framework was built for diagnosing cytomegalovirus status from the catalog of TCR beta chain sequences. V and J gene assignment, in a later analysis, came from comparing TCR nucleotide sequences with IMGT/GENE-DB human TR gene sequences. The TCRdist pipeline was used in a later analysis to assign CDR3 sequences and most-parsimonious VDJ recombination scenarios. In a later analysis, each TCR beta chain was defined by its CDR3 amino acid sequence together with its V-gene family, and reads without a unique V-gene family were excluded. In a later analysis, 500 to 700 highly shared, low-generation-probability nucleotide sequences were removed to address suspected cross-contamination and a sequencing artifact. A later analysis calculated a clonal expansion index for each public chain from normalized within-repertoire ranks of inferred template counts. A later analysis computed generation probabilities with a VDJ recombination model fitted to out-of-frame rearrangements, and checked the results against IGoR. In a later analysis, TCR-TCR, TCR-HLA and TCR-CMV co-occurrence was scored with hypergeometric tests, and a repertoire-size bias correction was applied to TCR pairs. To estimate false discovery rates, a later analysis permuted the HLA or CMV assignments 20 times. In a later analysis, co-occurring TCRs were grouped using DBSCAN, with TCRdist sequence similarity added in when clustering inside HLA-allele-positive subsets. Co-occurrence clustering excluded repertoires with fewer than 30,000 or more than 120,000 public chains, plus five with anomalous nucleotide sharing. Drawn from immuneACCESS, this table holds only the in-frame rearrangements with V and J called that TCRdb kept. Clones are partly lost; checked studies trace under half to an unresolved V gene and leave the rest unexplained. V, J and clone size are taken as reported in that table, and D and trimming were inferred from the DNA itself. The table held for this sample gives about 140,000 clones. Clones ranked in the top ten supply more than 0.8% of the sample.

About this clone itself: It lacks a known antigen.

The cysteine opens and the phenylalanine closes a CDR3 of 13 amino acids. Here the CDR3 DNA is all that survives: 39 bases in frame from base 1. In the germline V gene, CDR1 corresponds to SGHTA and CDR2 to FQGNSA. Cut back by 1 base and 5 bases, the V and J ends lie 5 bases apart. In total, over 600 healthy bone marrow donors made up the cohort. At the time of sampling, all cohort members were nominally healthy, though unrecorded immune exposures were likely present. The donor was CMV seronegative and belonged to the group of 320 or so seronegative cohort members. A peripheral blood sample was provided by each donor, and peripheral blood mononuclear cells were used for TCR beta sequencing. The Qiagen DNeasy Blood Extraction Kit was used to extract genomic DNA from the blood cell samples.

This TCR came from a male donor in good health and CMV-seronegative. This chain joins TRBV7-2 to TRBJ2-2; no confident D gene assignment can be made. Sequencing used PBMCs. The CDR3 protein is CASSLDGTGELFF. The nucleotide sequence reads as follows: TGTGCCAGCAGCTTAGACGGGACCGGGGAGCTGTTTTTT.